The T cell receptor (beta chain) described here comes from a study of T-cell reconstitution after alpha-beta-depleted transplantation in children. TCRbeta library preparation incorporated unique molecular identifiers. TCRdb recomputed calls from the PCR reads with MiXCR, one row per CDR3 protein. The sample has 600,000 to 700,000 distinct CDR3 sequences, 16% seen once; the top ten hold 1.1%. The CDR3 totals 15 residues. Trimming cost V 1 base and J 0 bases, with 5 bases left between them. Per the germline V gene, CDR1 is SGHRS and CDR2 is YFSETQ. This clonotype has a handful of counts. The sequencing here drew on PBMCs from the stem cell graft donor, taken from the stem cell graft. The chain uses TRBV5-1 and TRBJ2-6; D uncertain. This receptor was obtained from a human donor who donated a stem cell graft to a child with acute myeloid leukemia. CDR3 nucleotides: TGCGCCAGCAGCTTGTCTATCTCTGGGGCCAACGTCCTGACTTTC. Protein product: CASSLSISGANVLTF.